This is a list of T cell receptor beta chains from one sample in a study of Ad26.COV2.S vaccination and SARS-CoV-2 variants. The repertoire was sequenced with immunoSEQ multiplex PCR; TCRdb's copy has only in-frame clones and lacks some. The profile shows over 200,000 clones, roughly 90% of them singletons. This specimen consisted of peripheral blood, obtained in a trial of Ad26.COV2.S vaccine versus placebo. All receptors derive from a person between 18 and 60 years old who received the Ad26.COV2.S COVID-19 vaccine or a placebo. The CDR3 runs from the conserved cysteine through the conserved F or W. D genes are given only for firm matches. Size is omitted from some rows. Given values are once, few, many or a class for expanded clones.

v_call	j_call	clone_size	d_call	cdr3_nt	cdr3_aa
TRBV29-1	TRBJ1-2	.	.	TGCAGCGTTGAGGGGGGGCATCATGGCTACACCTTC	CSVEGGHHGYTF
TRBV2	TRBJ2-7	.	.	TGTGCCAGCAGTCTAAGCTCCTACGAGCAGTACTTC	CASSLSSYEQYF
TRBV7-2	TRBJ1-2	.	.	TGTGCCAGCAGCGCCAGCTATGGCTACACCTTC	CASSASYGYTF
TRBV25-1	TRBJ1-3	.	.	TGTGCCAGCAGTGTCCCGGGACGCAACACCATATATTTT	CASSVPGRNTIYF
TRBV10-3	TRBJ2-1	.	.	TGTGCCATCAGTGAGGAGGGGGGCACCTACAATGAGCAGTTCTTC	CAISEEGGTYNEQFF
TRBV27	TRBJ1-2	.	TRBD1	TGTGCCAGCACCTTCTCAGGGGGATCTGGGTATGGCTACACCTTC	CASTFSGGSGYGYTF
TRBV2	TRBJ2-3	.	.	TGTGCCAGCAGTGAAAGTCCAGCGGTAGGACTCACAGATACGCAGTATTTT	CASSESPAVGLTDTQYF
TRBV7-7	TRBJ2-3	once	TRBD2	TGTGCTAGCAGCCCCGACGGGGGGACTGGCGATACGCAGTATTTT	CASSPDGGTGDTQYF
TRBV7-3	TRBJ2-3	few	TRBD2	TGTGCCAGCAGCGATACCGGGACTAGCTTCACAGATACGCAGTATTTT	CASSDTGTSFTDTQYF
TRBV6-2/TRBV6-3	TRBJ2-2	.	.	TGTGCCAGCAGTCATCCCCGGGGCGGGGACACCGGGGAGCTGTTTTTT	CASSHPRGGDTGELFF
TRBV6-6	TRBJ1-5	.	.	TGTGCCACTCGATGGGGGGCGTCTCAGCCCCAGCATTTT	CATRWGASQPQHF
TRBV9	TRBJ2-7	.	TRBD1	TGTGCCAGCAGCACACAGGGGGACGAGCAGTACTTC	CASSTQGDEQYF
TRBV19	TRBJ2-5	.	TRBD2	TGTGCCAGTAGCCCCGGGACTAGCGGGGCCGCACGAGGAGAGACCCAGTACTTC	CASSPGTSGAARGETQYF
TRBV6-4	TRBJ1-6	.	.	TGTGCCAGCAGCGAAAGACAGGATAATTCACCCCTCCACTTT	CASSERQDNSPLHF
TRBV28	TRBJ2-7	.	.	TGTGCCAGCAGCTACTGGGACTCCAGCTCCTACGAGCAGTACTTC	CASSYWDSSSYEQYF
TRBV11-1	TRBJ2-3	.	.	TGTGCCAGCAGCTTAGATGGGGGTAACACAGATACGCAGTATTTT	CASSLDGGNTDTQYF
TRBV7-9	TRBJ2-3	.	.	TGTGCCAGCAGCCTGTTAGATACGCAGTATTTT	CASSLLDTQYF
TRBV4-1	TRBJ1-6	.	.	TGCGCCAGCAGCCAAGATCTGGCAGGGTATAATTCACCCCTCCACTTT	CASSQDLAGYNSPLHF
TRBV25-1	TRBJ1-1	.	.	TGTGCCAGCAGTGAAATGAACACTGAAGCTTTCTTT	CASSEMNTEAFF
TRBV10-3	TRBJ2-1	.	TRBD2	TGTGCCATCAGCCCTGAGGGGCTAGCGGGAGGGAGGAATGAGCAGTTCTTC	CAISPEGLAGGRNEQFF
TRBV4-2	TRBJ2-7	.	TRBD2	TGTGCCAGCAGCCAAGAGGGCGGGGGGTCCTCCTACGAGCAGTACTTC	CASSQEGGGSSYEQYF
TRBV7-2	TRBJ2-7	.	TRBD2	TGTGCCAGCAGCTTAGGAGGTAGCGGGGGTCCCTCCTACGAGCAGTACTTC	CASSLGGSGGPSYEQYF